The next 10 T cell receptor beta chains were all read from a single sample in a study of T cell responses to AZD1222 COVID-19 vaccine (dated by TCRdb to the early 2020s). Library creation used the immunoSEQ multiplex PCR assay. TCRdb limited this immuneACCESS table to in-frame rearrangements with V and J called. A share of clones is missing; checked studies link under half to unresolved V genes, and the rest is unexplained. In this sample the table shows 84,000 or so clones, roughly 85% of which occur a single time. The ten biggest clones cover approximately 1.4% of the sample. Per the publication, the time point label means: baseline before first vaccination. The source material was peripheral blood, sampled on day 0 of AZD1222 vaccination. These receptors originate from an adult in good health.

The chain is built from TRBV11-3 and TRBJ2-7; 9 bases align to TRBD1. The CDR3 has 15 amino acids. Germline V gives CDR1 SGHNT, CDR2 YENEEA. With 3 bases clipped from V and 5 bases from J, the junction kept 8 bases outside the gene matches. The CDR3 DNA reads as TGTGCCAGCAGCTTGGAGTCCGGGACAGGGAACGAGCAGTACTTC. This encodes CASSLESGTGNEQYF.

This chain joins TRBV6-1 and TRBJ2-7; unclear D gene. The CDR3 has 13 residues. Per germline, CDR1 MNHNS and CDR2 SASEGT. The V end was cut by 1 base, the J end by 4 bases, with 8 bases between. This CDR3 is CASSEGHEYEQYF. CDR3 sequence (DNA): TGTGCCAGCAGTGAAGGCCACGAATACGAGCAGTACTTC.

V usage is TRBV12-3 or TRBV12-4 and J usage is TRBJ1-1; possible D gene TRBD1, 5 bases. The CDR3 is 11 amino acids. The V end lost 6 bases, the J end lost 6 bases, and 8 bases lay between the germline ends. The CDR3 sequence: CASRKGAEAFF. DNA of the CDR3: TGTGCCAGCAGGAAAGGGGCTGAAGCTTTCTTT.

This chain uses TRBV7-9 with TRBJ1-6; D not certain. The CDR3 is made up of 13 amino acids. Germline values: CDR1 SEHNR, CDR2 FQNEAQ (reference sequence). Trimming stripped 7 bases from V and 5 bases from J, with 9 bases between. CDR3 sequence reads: CASTRADNSPLHF. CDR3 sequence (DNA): TGTGCCAGCACGAGGGCAGATAATTCACCCCTCCACTTT.

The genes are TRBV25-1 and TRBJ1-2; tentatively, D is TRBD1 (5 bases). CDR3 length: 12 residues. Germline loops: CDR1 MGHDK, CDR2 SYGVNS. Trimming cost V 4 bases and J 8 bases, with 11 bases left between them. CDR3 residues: CASSGGVGGYTF. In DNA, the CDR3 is TGTGCCAGCAGTGGGGGGGTAGGAGGCTACACCTTC.

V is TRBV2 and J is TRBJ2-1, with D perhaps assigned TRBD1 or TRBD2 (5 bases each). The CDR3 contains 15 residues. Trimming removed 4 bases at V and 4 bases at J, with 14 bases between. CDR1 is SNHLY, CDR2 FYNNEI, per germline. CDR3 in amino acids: CASSAVTGGYNEQFF. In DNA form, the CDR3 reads TGTGCCAGCAGTGCGGTAACAGGCGGGTACAATGAGCAGTTCTTC.

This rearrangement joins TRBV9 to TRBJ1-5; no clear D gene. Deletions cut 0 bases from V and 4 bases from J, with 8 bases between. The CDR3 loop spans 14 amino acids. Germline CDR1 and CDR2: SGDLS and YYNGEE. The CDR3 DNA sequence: TGTGCCAGCAGCGTAGATCTCGGAAATCAGCCCCAGCATTTT. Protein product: CASSVDLGNQPQHF.

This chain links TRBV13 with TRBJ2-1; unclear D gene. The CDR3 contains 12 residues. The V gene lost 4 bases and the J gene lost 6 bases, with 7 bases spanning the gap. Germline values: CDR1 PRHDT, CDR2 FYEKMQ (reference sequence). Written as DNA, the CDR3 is TGTGCCAGCAGCTCGGAAACCAATGAGCAGTTCTTC. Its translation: CASSSETNEQFF.

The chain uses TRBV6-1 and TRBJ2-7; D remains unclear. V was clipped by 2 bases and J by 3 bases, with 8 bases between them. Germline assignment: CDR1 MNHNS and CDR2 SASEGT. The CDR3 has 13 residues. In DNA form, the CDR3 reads TGTGCCAGCAGTGAATCGGTCGGCTACGAGCAGTACTTC. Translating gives CASSESVGYEQYF.

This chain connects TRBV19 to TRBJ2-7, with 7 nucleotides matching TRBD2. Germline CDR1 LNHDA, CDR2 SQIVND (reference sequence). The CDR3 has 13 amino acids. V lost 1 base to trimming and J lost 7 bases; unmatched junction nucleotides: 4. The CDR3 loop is CASSIGTRGEQYF. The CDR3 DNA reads TGTGCCAGTAGTATAGGGACTAGGGGAGAGCAGTACTTC. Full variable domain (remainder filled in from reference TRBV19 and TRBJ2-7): DGGITQSPKYLFRKEGQNVTLSCEQNLNHDAMYWYRQDPGQGLRLIYYSQIVNDFQKGDIAEGYSVSREKKESFPLTVTSAQKNPTAFYLCASSIGTRGEQYFGPGTRLTVT.